This is a list of T cell receptor beta chains from one sample in a study of shared clonotypes between healthy human individuals. This table comes from immunoSEQ multiplex PCR, and its TCRdb copy is limited to in-frame clones, with some not included. The table lists about 2 million clones, less than 95% of them singletons, with 1% to 1.5% in the top ten. The sample consisted of naive CD8+ T cells sorted from blood. Receptors were obtained from a man in his late teens or twenties in good health. The CDR3 runs from the conserved cysteine through the conserved F or W. A D gene is named only where the DNA matches it firmly. Not all rows give a size; the values are once, few, many and, for expanded clones, a class.

clone_size j_call d_call v_call cdr3_aa cdr3_nt
once TRBJ1-1 NA TRBV20-1 CSAGRGAEAFF TGCAGCGCAGGGCGGGGGGCTGAAGCTTTCTTT
NA TRBJ1-4 NA TRBV11-2 CASSLRGSYNEKLFF TGTGCCAGCAGCTTACGGGGATCCTATAATGAAAAACTGTTTTTT
NA TRBJ1-2 TRBD1 TRBV25-1 CASSFRGGAYGYTF TGTGCCAGCTCCTTCAGGGGGGGTGCTTATGGCTACACCTTC
NA TRBJ2-7 NA TRBV10-1 CASSDEDAQDEQYF TGCGCCAGCAGTGATGAGGACGCCCAGGATGAGCAGTACTTC
NA TRBJ2-7 NA TRBV6-1 CASSPHRVSSYEQYF TGTGCCAGCAGTCCACACAGGGTCAGCTCCTACGAGCAGTACTTC
NA TRBJ1-5 TRBD1 TRBV5-8 CASSWGTVSNQPQHF TGTGCCAGCAGCTGGGGGACAGTTAGCAATCAGCCCCAGCATTTT
NA TRBJ1-1 NA TRBV9 CASSPGGGTPEAFF TGTGCCAGCAGCCCCGGGGGAGGAACCCCTGAAGCTTTCTTT
NA TRBJ2-7 NA TRBV28 CASSLPDNYYEQYF TGTGCCAGCAGTTTACCTGACAACTACTACGAGCAGTACTTC
NA TRBJ1-2 NA TRBV13 CASSLVLEGIIGYTF TGTGCCAGCAGCTTAGTTTTGGAGGGAATAATTGGCTACACCTTC
NA TRBJ2-1 NA TRBV7-9 CASSLVLSGLPNEQFF TGTGCCAGCAGCTTAGTCTTGTCAGGACTACCCAATGAGCAGTTCTTC
NA TRBJ1-2 NA TRBV30 CAWSVLGSGYGYTF TGTGCCTGGAGTGTACTAGGGAGCGGCTATGGCTACACCTTC
NA TRBJ1-2 TRBD1 TRBV9 CASSVTGVGYTF TGTGCCAGCAGCGTAACAGGGGTCGGCTACACCTTC
NA TRBJ2-2 NA TRBV27 CASSFAKTGELFF TGTGCCAGCAGTTTCGCAAAGACCGGGGAGCTGTTTTTT
NA TRBJ2-1 TRBD1 TRBV30 CAWSLGTGGGEQFF TGTGCCTGGAGCTTGGGGACAGGGGGTGGAGAGCAGTTCTTC
NA TRBJ2-3 TRBD2 TRBV6-4 CASSDPGLELTDTQYF TGTGCCAGCAGTGACCCGGGACTAGAATTGACAGATACGCAGTATTTT
NA TRBJ1-1 NA TRBV6-6 CASRGNTEAFF TGTGCCAGCAGGGGCAACACTGAAGCTTTCTTT
NA TRBJ2-1 NA TRBV7-9 CASSLVGSYNEQFF TGTGCCAGCAGCTTAGTCGGGTCCTACAATGAGCAGTTCTTC
NA TRBJ2-1 NA TRBV9 CASSVGGVSSYNEQFF TGTGCCAGCAGCGTAGGAGGCGTCAGCTCCTACAATGAGCAGTTCTTC
NA TRBJ2-1 NA TRBV10-1 CASSEAGSYNEQFF TGCGCCAGCAGTGAAGCAGGGTCCTACAATGAGCAGTTCTTC
NA TRBJ2-1 NA TRBV6-1 CASRRAGAYNEQFF TGTGCCAGCAGGAGGGCAGGAGCCTACAATGAGCAGTTCTTC
NA TRBJ2-7 NA TRBV7-9 CASSRSSTGPYEQYF TGTGCCAGCAGCCGCAGTTCGACAGGACCTTACGAGCAGTACTTC
NA TRBJ2-3 TRBD1 TRBV13 CASSFHLGTGDTDTQYF TGTGCCAGCAGCTTCCACCTCGGGACAGGGGACACAGATACGCAGTATTTT
once TRBJ2-7 NA TRBV13 CASSLTGFSSYEQYF TGTGCCAGCAGTCTCACAGGGTTCAGCTCCTACGAGCAGTACTTC
NA TRBJ2-5 TRBD2 TRBV7-9 CASSALAGETQYF TGTGCCAGCAGCGCACTAGCGGGAGAGACCCAGTACTTC
NA TRBJ2-7 NA TRBV27 CASSLGGSYEQYF TGTGCCAGCAGTTTAGGAGGATCCTACGAGCAGTACTTC
NA TRBJ2-3 NA TRBV5-4 CASSLYGTPVSTDTQYF TGTGCCAGCAGCTTGTACGGGACACCGGTTAGCACAGATACGCAGTATTTT
NA TRBJ2-7 NA TRBV19 CASSSSQTYEQYF TGTGCCAGTAGTTCGTCTCAGACCTACGAGCAGTACTTC
NA TRBJ1-1 NA TRBV28 CASSFRPGENTEAFF TGTGCCAGCAGTTTTCGCCCAGGTGAGAACACTGAAGCTTTCTTT
NA TRBJ2-3 NA TRBV6-5 CASSSGPGDTQYF TGTGCCAGCAGTTCGGGCCCCGGGGATACGCAGTATTTT
NA TRBJ2-5 NA TRBV7-9 CASSLEGRSYQETQYF TGTGCCAGCAGCTTAGAGGGGCGCAGCTACCAAGAGACCCAGTACTTC
NA TRBJ1-2 NA TRBV11-2 CASSLGGVRDVYGYTF TGTGCCAGCAGCTTAGGGGGGGTCAGGGACGTCTATGGCTACACCTTC
once TRBJ2-7 NA TRBV5-6 CASSRWSDEQYF TGTGCCAGCAGCAGGTGGTCAGACGAGCAGTACTTC
NA TRBJ2-1 NA TRBV2 CASSDSAYNEQFF TGTGCCAGCAGTGATTCGGCCTACAATGAGCAGTTCTTC
NA TRBJ2-1 TRBD2 TRBV27 CASSLIRTSGRLNEQFF TGTGCCAGCAGTTTAATTCGGACTAGCGGGAGATTAAATGAGCAGTTCTTC
NA TRBJ2-5 TRBD2 TRBV30 CAWSSKASGGETQYF TGTGCCTGGAGTTCAAAAGCGTCGGGGGGGGAGACCCAGTACTTC
NA TRBJ1-6 NA TRBV2 CASSEGFRYNSPLHF TGTGCCAGCAGTGAGGGGTTCAGATATAATTCACCCCTCCACTTT
NA TRBJ2-7 TRBD1 TRBV4-1 CASSQDRGQENEQYF TGCGCCAGCAGCCAAGACCGGGGACAGGAGAACGAGCAGTACTTC
few TRBJ2-7 TRBD2 TRBV11-2 CASSPAGGTIYEQYF TGTGCCAGCAGCCCAGCGGGGGGCACCATTTACGAGCAGTACTTC
NA TRBJ2-5 NA TRBV6-5 CASSYSEGVAQYF TGTGCCAGCAGTTACTCGGAGGGGGTGGCCCAGTACTTC
NA TRBJ1-1 NA TRBV27 CASSPTLGGTEAFF TGTGCCAGCAGTCCAACACTGGGAGGCACTGAAGCTTTCTTT